These 10 T cell receptor beta chains share one sample of origin, sequenced in a study of shared clonotypes between healthy human individuals. TCRdb keeps only in-frame clones here, not all; method: immunoSEQ multiplex PCR. The sample includes over a million clones, around 76% of them seen just once. Sequencing input: memory CD4+ T cells sorted from blood. The subset denotes: CD45RA-negative fraction. These receptors all stem from a man younger than 35 in good health.

The chain couples TRBV5-1 to TRBJ2-7, with 9 bases aligning to TRBD2. The CDR3 loop spans 15 amino acids. CDR1 is SGHRS and CDR2 is YFSETQ in the germline V gene. Germline trimming cut 1 base from V and 6 bases from J; bases unmatched to any gene: 8. The chain's CDR3 is CASSLKGGRAGEQYF. DNA for the CDR3: TGCGCCAGCAGCTTGAAAGGCGGGAGGGCGGGCGAGCAGTACTTC.

The genes are TRBV7-2 and TRBJ2-1, with 8 bases matching TRBD2. V was clipped by 2 bases and J by 2 bases; unmatched bases: 11. Germline-derived CDR1 and CDR2 are SGHTA and FQGNSA. The CDR3 loop spans 18 amino acids. CDR3 amino acids: CASSLRAGGPHTYNEQFF. For the CDR3, the DNA is TGTGCCAGCAGCTTAAGGGCGGGAGGACCGCATACCTACAATGAGCAGTTCTTC. The variable domain in full, with the rest retrieved from reference TRBV7-2 and TRBJ2-1, is GAGVSQSPSNKVTEKGKDVELRCDPISGHTALYWYRQSLGQGLEFLIYFQGNSAPDKSGLPSDRFSAERTGGSVSTLTIQRTQQEDSAVYLCASSLRAGGPHTYNEQFFGPGTRLTVL.

About this clone: Additional DNA sequences in this sample encode the identical CDR3. V usage is TRBV5-1 and J usage is TRBJ2-3, with D possibly being TRBD2 (6 bases). Trimming left V 2 bases short and J 0 bases short, with 7 bases between. The CDR3 spans 14 residues. From germline, CDR1 is SGHRS and CDR2 YFSETQ. In DNA form, the CDR3 reads TGCGCCAGCAGCTTACGGGGGAGCACAGATACGCAGTATTTT. Its protein product is CASSLRGSTDTQYF.

Details on this clone: At the DNA level, this CDR3 is encoded by other sequences in the same sample as well. V and J are TRBV18 and TRBJ1-6; D gene unclear. Germline V CDR1 and CDR2: KGHSH, LQKENI. The V end lost 1 base, the J end lost 7 bases, and 8 bases lay between the germline ends. The CDR3 spans 14 residues. The CDR3 coding sequence is TGTGCCAGCTCACCACAGGGTGACAATTCACCCCTCCACTTT. This gives the protein CASSPQGDNSPLHF.

The V call is TRBV10-3, the J call TRBJ2-7, with 9 bases matching TRBD1. CDR1 ENHRY and CDR2 SYGVKD come from the germline V gene. The CDR3 extends over 15 amino acids. V shed 8 bases and J 6 bases; nucleotides not matched to a gene: 14. CDR3 nucleotide sequence: TGTGCCATCTCCCGGCGGGGACAGGGAACGGGCGAGCAGTACTTC. This translates into CAISRRGQGTGEQYF.

The chain recombines TRBV25-1 with TRBJ1-1, with D maybe TRBD1 (5 bases). The germline V gene has CDR1 MGHDK and CDR2 SYGVNS. V lost 5 bases, J lost 10 bases, and 20 bases lay in between. This CDR3 spans 14 amino acids. This chain's CDR3 is CASSQKAPGRAAFF. The CDR3 DNA reads as TGTGCCAGCAGTCAAAAAGCCCCAGGGAGGGCAGCTTTCTTT.

V usage is TRBV28 and J usage is TRBJ2-1, with 9 bases identical to TRBD2. This CDR3 has 15 amino acids. Germline assignment: CDR1 MDHEN and CDR2 SYDVKM. The ends lost 6 bases at V and 8 bases at J; junction bases unmatched: 11. In nucleotides, the CDR3 is TGTGCCAGCAGCAGGGGACTAGCAAGCTCCTATGAGCAGTTCTTC. It specifies CASSRGLASSYEQFF. The complete variable domain, with remaining parts taken from reference TRBV28 and TRBJ2-1, reads DVKVTQSSRYLVKRTGEKVFLECVQDMDHENMFWYRQDPGLGLRLIYFSYDVKMKEKGDIPEGYSVSREKKERFSLILESASTNQTSMYLCASSRGLASSYEQFFGPGTRLTVL.

The chain links TRBV6-6 to TRBJ1-5, with D uncertain. Germline CDR1 and CDR2: MNHNY and SVGAGI (reference sequence). The CDR3 is made up of 13 amino acids. Between the trimmed V and J ends, which lost 2 bases and 1 base, there was a span of 3 bases. CDR3 loop: CASSYTSNQPQHF. CDR3 DNA sequence: TGTGCCAGCAGTTACACGAGCAATCAGCCCCAGCATTTT.

V is TRBV2 and J is TRBJ2-3; D is undetermined. This CDR3 has 15 residues. With 1 base removed from V and 0 bases from J, the gap between germline ends came to 8 bases. CDR1 is SNHLY and CDR2 is FYNNEI in the germline V gene. The CDR3 nucleotides read TGTGCCAGCAGTGAAGGGCAGGAAAGCACAGATACGCAGTATTTT. Protein: CASSEGQESTDTQYF.

V gene TRBV30 combines with J gene TRBJ1-2, with D tentatively TRBD1 (6 bases). V was pared by 3 bases and J by 0 bases, with 11 bases between. Germline V CDR1 and CDR2: GTSNPN, SVGIG (reference sequence). CDR3 size: 14 residues. The CDR3 here is CAWRWGATNYGYTF. CDR3 DNA sequence: TGTGCCTGGAGGTGGGGGGCTACTAACTATGGCTACACCTTC.